The next 18 T cell receptor beta chains were all read from a single sample in a study of blood T cell repertoires in COVID-19. The method was immunoSEQ multiplex PCR; TCRdb's version includes in-frame clones alone and lacks a portion of them. The data hold about 200,000 clones, with more than 80% observed a single time. Input material: peripheral blood. The receptors come from a man in his fifties with acute or convalescent COVID-19.

This rearrangement joins TRBV30 to TRBJ1-6; 9 nucleotides align to TRBD1. The junction had 1 base not matched to a gene; V was cut back by 2 bases and J by 8 bases. Germline assignment: CDR1 GTSNPN and CDR2 SVGIG (reference sequence). This CDR3 is 13 amino acids long. This CDR3 is CAWSTGGDSPLHF. The CDR3 coding sequence is TGTGCCTGGAGTACAGGGGGCGATTCACCCCTCCACTTT.

This rearrangement joins TRBV28 to TRBJ1-4, with 9 bases aligning to TRBD1. The CDR3 has 14 amino acids. V was clipped by 5 bases and J by 7 bases; unmatched bases: 5. The V gene's germline CDR1 is MDHEN and CDR2 SYDVKM. The CDR3: CASSKQGAIEKLFF. Written as DNA, the CDR3 is TGTGCCAGCAGTAAACAGGGGGCTATTGAAAAACTGTTTTTT.

J is TRBJ2-1 and V is TRBV7-2, with 9 bases matching TRBD1. The germline V gene has CDR1 SGHTA and CDR2 FQGNSA. This CDR3 region has 11 residues. J lost 14 bases, V lost 6 bases, and 5 bases had no gene match. CDR3 sequence (DNA): TGTGCCAGCAGAACCGGGACAGGGAAGTTCTTC. The encoded protein is CASRTGTGKFF.

The rearrangement uses TRBV19 and TRBJ1-1, with a tentative D call TRBD1 (6 bases). CDR1 is LNHDA and CDR2 is SQIVND in the germline V gene (reference sequence). This CDR3 has 16 residues. With 4 bases removed from V and 0 bases from J, the gap between germline ends came to 15 bases. In nucleotides, the CDR3 is TGTGCCAGTAGTAAAACAGGGCGCCCAATGAACACTGAAGCTTTCTTT. Amino acid sequence: CASSKTGRPMNTEAFF.

This chain joins TRBV19 and TRBJ1-5; D gene ambiguous. Deletions cut 3 bases from V and 2 bases from J, with 11 bases between. There are 15 residues in the CDR3. Per germline, CDR1 LNHDA and CDR2 SQIVND (reference sequence). The CDR3 coding sequence is TGTGCCAGTAGTATCCAGGCCGGCGGCAATCAGCCCCAGCATTTT. Protein: CASSIQAGGNQPQHF. Together with reference TRBV19 and TRBJ1-5, the CDR3 gives the full variable domain: DGGITQSPKYLFRKEGQNVTLSCEQNLNHDAMYWYRQDPGQGLRLIYYSQIVNDFQKGDIAEGYSVSREKKESFPLTVTSAQKNPTAFYLCASSIQAGGNQPQHFGDGTRLSIL.

A single count supports this clone. Other nucleotide sequences from this sample produce the same CDR3. The chain links TRBV6-5 to TRBJ1-3, with D possibly matching TRBD1 (5 bases). Trimming removed 6 bases at V and 0 bases at J, with 6 bases between. CDR3 length equals 13 residues. Germline V gene sequence: CDR1 MNHEY, CDR2 SVGAGI. DNA of the CDR3: TGTGCCAGCAGAGACAGCTCTGGAAACACCATATATTTT. Amino acids: CASRDSSGNTIYF.

This chain uses TRBV11-1 with TRBJ2-5; D not resolved. In germline, CDR1 is SGHAT, CDR2 FQDESV (reference sequence). Trimming cost V 3 bases and J 1 base, with 9 bases left between them. The CDR3 runs to 14 residues. The CDR3 DNA reads as TGTGCCAGCAGCTTCGGCAGGCTCCAAGAGACCCAGTACTTC. Encoded protein: CASSFGRLQETQYF.

V gene TRBV19 combines with J gene TRBJ2-1; 7 nucleotides line up with TRBD2. Losses at the gene ends were 3 bases for V and 7 bases for J; bases not matched to a gene: 6. The CDR3 length is 14 residues. Germline CDR1 LNHDA, CDR2 SQIVND (reference sequence). The CDR3 reads CASSMGGSRNEQFF. The CDR3 DNA sequence: TGTGCCAGTAGTATGGGCGGGAGTAGAAATGAGCAGTTCTTC.

The rearrangement uses TRBV5-4 and TRBJ2-1; 12 nucleotides match TRBD2. J gave up 7 bases and V 0 bases, and 8 bases lay outside the gene matches. Per germline, CDR1 SGHNT and CDR2 YYREEE (reference sequence). CDR3 length equals 17 residues. The CDR3 DNA follows: TGTGCCAGCAGCTTGGTCAAACTAGCGGGAGGTGGTAATGAGCAGTTCTTC. It is translated as CASSLVKLAGGGNEQFF.

The chain carries TRBV12-3 or TRBV12-4 and TRBJ2-5, with a weak D call TRBD1 (5 bases). This CDR3 comprises 13 residues. The germline V and J ends were trimmed by 7 bases and 2 bases, with 11 bases remaining between them. The CDR3 DNA is TGTGCCAGCAAAAGGACAAAACAAGAGACCCAGTACTTC. It encodes CASKRTKQETQYF.

The chain has TRBV3-1 (or the pseudogene TRBV3-2) and TRBJ2-7; the D is unclear. Germline V gene lookup returns CDR1 LGHDT and CDR2 YNNKEL (reference sequence). This CDR3 region has 15 residues. V was trimmed by 1 base and J by 1 base, leaving 11 bases between them. The CDR3 loop reads CASSQGSTTSYEQYF. CDR3 nucleotide sequence: TGTGCCAGCAGCCAAGGCAGTACAACGTCCTACGAGCAGTACTTC.

The chain's CDR3 is CASSHTGDGVNIQYF. The CDR3 bases are TGCGCCAGCAGCCACACGGGGGACGGGGTGAACATTCAGTACTTC. This chain uses TRBV4-1 with TRBJ2-4, with D possibly TRBD2 on 6 matching bases. V gave up 3 bases and J gave up 7 bases, with 16 bases separating them. Germline V gives CDR1 MGHRA, CDR2 YSYEKL. The length of the CDR3 is 15 residues.

The chain has TRBV19 and TRBJ1-4, with TRBD1 matching 8 bases. Germline V gives CDR1 LNHDA, CDR2 SQIVND (reference sequence). This CDR3 has 14 residues. After removal of 3 bases from V and 8 bases from J, the junction contained 5 bases not matched to a gene. CDR3 bases: TGTGCCAGTAGTATCCGGGACAGGTTAGAAAAACTGTTTTTT. It translates to CASSIRDRLEKLFF. The variable domain in full, completed from reference TRBV19 and TRBJ1-4, reads DGGITQSPKYLFRKEGQNVTLSCEQNLNHDAMYWYRQDPGQGLRLIYYSQIVNDFQKGDIAEGYSVSREKKESFPLTVTSAQKNPTAFYLCASSIRDRLEKLFFGSGTQLSVL.

The V call is TRBV24-1, the J call TRBJ2-1, with 9 nucleotides matching TRBD1. Germline-derived CDR1 and CDR2 are KGHDR and SFDVKD. This CDR3 spans 15 amino acids. J was trimmed by 0 bases and V by 7 bases; bases with no gene match: 3. The CDR3 DNA reads TGTGCCACCAGGGGGACAGGGAGCTCCTACAATGAGCAGTTCTTC. Its protein product is CATRGTGSSYNEQFF.

The chain uses TRBV3-1 (or the pseudogene TRBV3-2) and TRBJ1-1, with a possible D match to TRBD1 (6 bases). The CDR3 is 17 amino acids. Germline V gene lookup returns CDR1 LGHDT and CDR2 YNNKEL (reference sequence). The V end lost 2 bases, the J end lost 1 base, and 17 bases lay between the germline ends. The chain's CDR3 is CASSQIFPGHQNTEAFF. In DNA, the CDR3 is TGTGCCAGCAGCCAAATTTTTCCGGGACACCAGAACACTGAAGCTTTCTTT.

V gene TRBV7-2 combines with J gene TRBJ2-7, with 7 bases aligning to TRBD2. The CDR3 spans 15 residues. V shed 0 bases, J shed 7 bases, and the junction held 9 bases outside the gene matches. Germline V gene sequence: CDR1 SGHTA, CDR2 FQGNSA. The CDR3 region has the DNA TGTGCCAGCAGCTTAGCGGCGGGAGACGCTATGGAGCAGTACTTC. Amino acid sequence: CASSLAAGDAMEQYF.

The chain combines TRBV7-2 with TRBJ2-5, with D possibly being TRBD1 (5 bases). This CDR3 has 17 residues. V was clipped by 5 bases and J by 1 base, with 20 bases between them. Per the germline V gene, CDR1 is SGHTA and CDR2 is FQGNSA. The chain's CDR3 is CASSPLFSRAPQETQYF. CDR3 nucleotides: TGTGCCAGCAGCCCTCTTTTCAGCAGGGCCCCCCAAGAGACCCAGTACTTC. Complete variable domain (other parts from reference TRBV7-2 and TRBJ2-5): GAGVSQSPSNKVTEKGKDVELRCDPISGHTALYWYRQSLGQGLEFLIYFQGNSAPDKSGLPSDRFSAERTGGSVSTLTIQRTQQEDSAVYLCASSPLFSRAPQETQYFGPGTRLLVL.

The J gene is TRBJ2-7, the V gene TRBV4-2, with D unclear. The CDR3 loop spans 15 amino acids. With 5 bases removed from V and 3 bases from J, the gap between germline ends came to 17 bases. Germline V gene data show CDR1 as LGHNA and CDR2 as YNFKEQ. The CDR3 sequence is CASSYMGLLFYEQYV. DNA for the CDR3: TGTGCCAGCAGCTACATGGGCCTACTCTTCTACGAGCAGTACGTC.